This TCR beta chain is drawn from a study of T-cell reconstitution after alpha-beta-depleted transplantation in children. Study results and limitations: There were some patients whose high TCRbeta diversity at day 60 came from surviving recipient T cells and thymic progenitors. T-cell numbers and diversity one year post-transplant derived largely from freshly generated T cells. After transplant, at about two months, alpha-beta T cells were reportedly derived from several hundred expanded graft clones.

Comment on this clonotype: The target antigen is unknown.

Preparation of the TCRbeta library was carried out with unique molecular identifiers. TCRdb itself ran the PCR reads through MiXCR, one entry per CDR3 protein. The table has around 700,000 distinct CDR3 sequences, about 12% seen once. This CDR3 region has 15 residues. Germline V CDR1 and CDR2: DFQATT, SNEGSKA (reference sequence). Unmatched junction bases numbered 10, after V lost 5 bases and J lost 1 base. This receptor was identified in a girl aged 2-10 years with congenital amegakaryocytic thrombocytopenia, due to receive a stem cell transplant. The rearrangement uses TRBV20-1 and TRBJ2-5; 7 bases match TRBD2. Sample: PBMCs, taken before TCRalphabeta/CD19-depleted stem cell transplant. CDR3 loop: CSAELGGTLQETQYF. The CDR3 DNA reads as TGCAGTGCTGAACTGGGAGGGACGCTCCAAGAGACCCAGTACTTC.